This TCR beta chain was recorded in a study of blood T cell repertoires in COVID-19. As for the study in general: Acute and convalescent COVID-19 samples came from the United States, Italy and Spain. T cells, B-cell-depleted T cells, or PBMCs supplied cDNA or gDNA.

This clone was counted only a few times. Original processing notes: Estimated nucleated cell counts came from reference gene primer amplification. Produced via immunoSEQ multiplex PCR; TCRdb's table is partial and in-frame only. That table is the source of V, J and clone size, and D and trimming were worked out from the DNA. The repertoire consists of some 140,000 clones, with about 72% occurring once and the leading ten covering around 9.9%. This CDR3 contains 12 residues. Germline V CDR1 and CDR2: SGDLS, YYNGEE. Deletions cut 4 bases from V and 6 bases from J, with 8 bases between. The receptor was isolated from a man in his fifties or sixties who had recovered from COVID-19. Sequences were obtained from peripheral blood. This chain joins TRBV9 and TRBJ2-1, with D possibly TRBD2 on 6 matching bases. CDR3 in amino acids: CASSPAGNEQFF. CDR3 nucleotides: TGTGCCAGCAGCCCAGCGGGCAATGAGCAGTTCTTC.